These T cell receptor beta chains were read from a single sample in a study of T-cell reconstitution after alpha-beta-depleted transplantation in children. In TCRdb, the PCR reads were re-called with MiXCR into one record per CDR3 protein. There are more than 60,000 distinct CDR3 sequences in the sample; about 6.7% occur only once, and 2% to 3% lies in the top ten. The sample here was PBMCs from the stem cell graft donor, taken from the stem cell graft. Receptor source: a human donor who donated a stem cell graft to a child with acute lymphoblastic leukemia. Each CDR3 is given with its conserved first and last residue. Each record gives: J gene, D gene, clone size, V gene, CDR3 protein, CDR3 DNA. D genes are given only for firm matches. The size of a clone is reported for some rows only, either as once, few or many, or as a class for expanded clones.

TRBJ2-1,TRBD2,many,TRBV20-1,CSAQAGTSYNEQFF,TGCAGTGCCCAAGCGGGAACATCCTACAATGAGCAGTTCTTC
TRBJ1-3,NA,NA,TRBV4-2,CASSQGTVSPGNTIYF,TGTGCCAGCAGCCAGGGTACGGTCAGTCCGGGAAACACCATATATTTT
TRBJ2-2,NA,few,TRBV21-1,CASSPPRSNLNTGELFF,TGTGCCAGCAGCCCTCCTCGAAGCAACCTGAACACCGGGGAGCTGTTTTTT
TRBJ1-5,NA,many,TRBV20-1,CSAKGSEDQPQHF,TGCAGTGCTAAAGGGTCCGAGGATCAGCCCCAGCATTTT
TRBJ2-7,NA,NA,TRBV29-1,CSVEEGGSYEQYF,TGCAGCGTTGAAGAAGGGGGGTCCTACGAGCAGTACTTC
TRBJ2-2,NA,NA,TRBV11-2,CASSLYGAANTGELFF,TGTGCCAGCAGCTTATACGGGGCAGCGAACACCGGGGAGCTGTTTTTT
TRBJ1-1,NA,many,TRBV29-1,CSVPTGVNTEAFF,TGCAGCGTCCCAACGGGTGTGAACACTGAAGCTTTCTTT
TRBJ2-1,TRBD2,many,TRBV24-1,CATSDPGTSGRSYEQFF,TGTGCCACCAGTGATCCAGGGACTAGCGGGAGGTCGTATGAGCAGTTCTTC
TRBJ2-1,NA,NA,TRBV7-8,CASSVPGAANEQFF,TGTGCCAGCAGCGTTCCCGGGGCCGCGAATGAGCAGTTCTTC
TRBJ2-7,TRBD1,many,TRBV20-1,CSAGTGASYEQYF,TGCAGTGCCGGGACAGGGGCTTCCTACGAGCAGTACTTC
TRBJ2-3,NA,many,TRBV11-2,CASSLPSTDTQYF,TGTGCCAGCAGCTTGCCAAGCACAGATACGCAGTATTTT
TRBJ1-3,TRBD1,many,TRBV7-8,CASSIGQGRNTIYF,TGTGCCAGCAGCATTGGACAGGGAAGAAACACCATATATTTT
TRBJ2-6,NA,NA,TRBV2,CASIKERVSGANVLTF,TGTGCCAGCATAAAGGAAAGGGTCTCTGGGGCCAACGTCCTGACTTTC
TRBJ1-5,NA,many,TRBV5-1,CASSSGAMGLGPQHF,TGCGCCAGCAGCTCGGGCGCCATGGGCCTGGGGCCCCAGCATTTT
TRBJ2-3,NA,many,TRBV7-9,CASSLGISRTDTQYF,TGTGCCAGCAGCTTGGGGATTTCCCGCACAGATACGCAGTATTTT
TRBJ2-7,TRBD2,NA,TRBV29-1,CSVEDGLAGYEQYF,TGCAGCGTTGAAGACGGCCTAGCGGGTTACGAGCAGTACTTC
TRBJ1-5,TRBD1,many,TRBV14,CASSRGQGPYSNQPQHF,TGTGCCAGCAGCCGCGGACAGGGGCCCTATAGCAATCAGCCCCAGCATTTT
TRBJ2-1,NA,many,TRBV20-1,CSAIKGWGYNEQFF,TGCAGTGCTATCAAAGGCTGGGGGTACAATGAGCAGTTCTTC
TRBJ1-5,TRBD1,few,TRBV10-3,CAISGSGQPNQPQHF,TGTGCCATCAGTGGATCGGGACAGCCCAATCAGCCCCAGCATTTT
TRBJ2-7,TRBD1,many,TRBV15,CATSRDGVGQGSYEQYF,TGTGCCACCAGCAGAGATGGTGTGGGACAGGGGTCCTACGAGCAGTACTTC
TRBJ2-4,NA,many,TRBV12-3/TRBV12-4,CASSLTSLKNIQYF,TGTGCCAGCAGCCTAACAAGTCTTAAAAACATTCAGTACTTC
TRBJ2-7,TRBD1,many,TRBV7-9,CASSGSSPGGTGGFYEQYF,TGTGCCAGCAGCGGATCTTCTCCTGGGGGGACAGGGGGTTTCTACGAGCAGTACTTC
TRBJ2-7,NA,many,TRBV5-4,CASSLSGSSYEQYF,TGTGCCAGCAGCCTGAGCGGTAGCTCCTACGAGCAGTACTTC
TRBJ2-1,TRBD1,NA,TRBV5-1,CASSLGPSGGPGDEQFF,TGCGCCAGCAGCTTGGGGCCCTCAGGGGGCCCTGGGGATGAGCAGTTCTTC
TRBJ2-3,TRBD2,NA,TRBV7-2,CASSLPTSGSRADTQYF,TGTGCCAGCAGCCTCCCGACTAGCGGGAGTCGCGCAGATACGCAGTATTTT
TRBJ1-2,TRBD1,NA,TRBV5-6,CASSLDRTGATDGYTF,TGTGCCAGCAGCTTGGACCGGACAGGGGCGACGGATGGCTACACCTTC
TRBJ1-1,NA,few,TRBV18,CASSPLPERAGTEAFF,TGTGCCAGCTCACCGCTCCCGGAGAGGGCGGGCACTGAAGCTTTCTTT
TRBJ1-2,NA,NA,TRBV11-2,CASSLSSGASYGYTF,TGTGCCAGCAGCTTATCGAGTGGGGCAAGCTATGGCTACACCTTC
TRBJ1-2,TRBD1,many,TRBV27,CASGLHLDRAQEYGYTF,TGTGCCAGCGGTCTCCACCTTGACAGGGCTCAAGAATATGGCTACACCTTC
TRBJ2-2,TRBD2,many,TRBV20-1,CSARVPSGPSVWNTGELFF,TGCAGTGCTAGAGTACCTAGCGGGCCCAGCGTGTGGAACACCGGGGAGCTGTTTTTT
TRBJ1-3,NA,few,TRBV4-1,CASSQDRGEFSGNTIYF,TGCGCCAGCAGCCAAGATCGTGGAGAGTTCTCTGGAAACACCATATATTTT